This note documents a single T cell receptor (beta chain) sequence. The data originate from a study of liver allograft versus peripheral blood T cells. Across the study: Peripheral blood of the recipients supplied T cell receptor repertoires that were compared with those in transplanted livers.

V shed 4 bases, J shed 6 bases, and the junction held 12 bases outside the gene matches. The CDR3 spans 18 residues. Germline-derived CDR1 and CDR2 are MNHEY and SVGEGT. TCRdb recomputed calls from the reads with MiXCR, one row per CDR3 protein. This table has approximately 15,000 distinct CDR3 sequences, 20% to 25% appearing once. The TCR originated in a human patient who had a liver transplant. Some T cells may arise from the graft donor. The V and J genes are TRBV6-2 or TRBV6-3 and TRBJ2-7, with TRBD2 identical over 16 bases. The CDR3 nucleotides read TGTGCCAGCAGTTTCTTTCCGGGACTAGCGGGAGGGCCCGGCGAGCAGTACTTC. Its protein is CASSFFPGLAGGPGEQYF.